Presented here are 16 T cell receptor beta chains from one specimen sequenced in a study of T cells in Graves' hyperthyroidism and ophthalmopathy. Template material for amplifying TCR beta CDR3 regions consisted of RNA transcripts. First-round RT-PCR with HTBI primers amplified the TCR CDR3 region. TCRdb re-derived calls from the multiplex PCR reads in MiXCR, one entry per CDR3 protein. The data contain about 540,000 distinct CDR3 sequences, around 45% of them singletons. Specimen: peripheral blood or thyroid tissue (not recorded which). These receptors were collected from a woman aged 18-29 years with Graves' hyperthyroidism.

The chain employs TRBV7-9 and TRBJ2-7; unclear D gene. This CDR3 is 13 amino acids long. V lost 0 bases and J lost 7, with 10 bases in between. Germline V gene sequence: CDR1 SEHNR, CDR2 FQNEAQ (reference sequence). The CDR3 loop reads CASSLAVQDEQYF. The DNA of the CDR3 is TGTGCCAGCAGCTTAGCGGTCCAGGATGAGCAGTACTTC.

The chain joins TRBV24-1 to TRBJ1-5; 8 bases agree with TRBD1. J lost 6 bases, V lost 4 bases, and 13 bases had no gene match. The CDR3 is 17 amino acids. Germline V gene data show CDR1 as KGHDR and CDR2 as SFDVKD. CDR3 nucleotides: TGTGCCACCAGTGACACTCGAGGGACAGGAGGGTTTCAGCCCCAGCATTTT. It codes for CATSDTRGTGGFQPQHF.

This clonotype was observed a few times. The chain has TRBV5-5 and TRBJ2-5; TRBD2 aligns across 10 bases. Per germline, CDR1 SGHKS and CDR2 YYEKEE (reference sequence). V dropped 1 base and J dropped 1; count of bases not matched to a gene: 7. This CDR3 contains 17 residues. The CDR3 DNA follows: TGTGCCAGCAGCTTGAGGGTAGCGGGAGGTCTCCAAGAGACCCAGTACTTC. Translating it yields CASSLRVAGGLQETQYF.

V and J are TRBV20-1 and TRBJ2-5, with 11 bases matching TRBD2. Germline lookup yields CDR1 DFQATT and CDR2 SNEGSKA (reference sequence). After removal of 0 bases from V and 5 bases from J, the junction contained 17 bases not matched to a gene. This CDR3 region has 19 residues. Written as DNA, the CDR3 is TGCAGTGCTAGAGATTTAGGAGGACTAGCGGGCCACTTGGGGGAGACCCAGTACTTC. The encoded protein is CSARDLGGLAGHLGETQYF.

This clonotype was seen many times. This chain connects TRBV5-1 to TRBJ1-6, with TRBD1 matching 8 bases. Germline-derived CDR1 and CDR2 are SGHRS and YFSETQ. Unmatched junction bases numbered 5, after V lost 1 base and J lost 8 bases. The CDR3 is 15 amino acids. CDR3 in DNA: TGCGCCAGCAGCTTGATGGGGACAGGAGATTCACCCCTCCACTTT. Its protein product is CASSLMGTGDSPLHF.

CDR3 in amino acids: CASSYSGSIDEQFF. The CDR3 DNA reads as TGTGCCAGCAGCTACAGCGGGAGCATCGATGAGCAGTTCTTC. The chain couples TRBV7-2 to TRBJ2-1; the match to TRBD2 covers 8 bases. The CDR3 has 14 residues. Trimming at V came to 4 bases and at J to 8 bases, leaving 7 bases not matched to a gene. Per germline, CDR1 SGHTA and CDR2 FQGNSA. Using reference TRBV7-2 and TRBJ2-1 for the parts outside the CDR3, the full variable domain is GAGVSQSPSNKVTEKGKDVELRCDPISGHTALYWYRQSLGQGLEFLIYFQGNSAPDKSGLPSDRFSAERTGGSVSTLTIQRTQQEDSAVYLCASSYSGSIDEQFFGPGTRLTVL.

This clonotype was recorded many times. The V gene is TRBV27, the J gene TRBJ1-2; 7 bases fit TRBD1. The germline CDR1 and CDR2 sequences are MNHEY and SMNVEV (reference sequence). Trimming at V came to 3 bases and at J to 8 bases, leaving 15 bases not matched to a gene. The CDR3 runs 16 residues. The chain's CDR3 is CASSFLGQELEGGYTF. Here the CDR3 DNA reads TGTGCCAGCAGTTTCCTTGGACAGGAGCTAGAGGGCGGCTACACCTTC.

The CDR3 DNA reads as TGTGCCAGCTCCTACCGGGACACGATCTTCTATGGCTACACCTTC. Amino acids: CASSYRDTIFYGYTF. The rearrangement joins TRBV7-6 to TRBJ1-2; a possible D gene is TRBD1 (6 bases). V lost 8 bases and J lost 4, with 20 bases in between. Germline lookup yields CDR1 SGHVS and CDR2 FNYEAQ. There are 15 residues in the CDR3.

The chain has TRBV7-8 and TRBJ2-5; 9 bases are a match to TRBD1. The V and J ends lost 5 bases and 5 bases, in that order; junction bases with no gene match: 9. This CDR3 region has 15 residues. Germline-derived CDR1 and CDR2 are SGHVS and FQNEAQ. CDR3 sequence (DNA): TGTGCCAGCAGCGGGCCGACAGGGGGTGGGGAGACCCAGTACTTC. It encodes CASSGPTGGGETQYF.

This clonotype was observed a handful of times. V is TRBV12-3 or TRBV12-4 and J is TRBJ2-5, with 10 positions matching TRBD2. J was trimmed by 3 bases and V by 6 bases; bases with no gene match: 16. This CDR3 is built from 18 residues. This chain's CDR3 is CASSQDMLAGVDKETQYF. For the CDR3, the DNA is TGTGCCAGCAGCCAAGATATGCTAGCGGGAGTAGACAAAGAGACCCAGTACTTC.

This chain joins TRBV7-2 and TRBJ2-5; 15 nucleotides line up with TRBD2. This CDR3 region has 17 residues. J lost 4 bases, V lost 7 bases, and 10 bases had no gene match. Germline V gives CDR1 SGHTA, CDR2 FQGNSA. In nucleotides, the CDR3 is TGTGCCAGCAACTCGGGGGGGACTAGCGGGAGGACAGAGACCCAGTACTTC. Protein sequence: CASNSGGTSGRTETQYF.

On this clonotype: The junction and the germline gene differ at one end; a read error may be behind it. The V and J genes are TRBV19 and TRBJ1-5, with D possibly being TRBD1 (6 bases). CDR1 LNHDA and CDR2 SQIVND come from the germline V gene (reference sequence). This CDR3 spans 15 amino acids. Written as DNA, the CDR3 is TGTGCCAGTAGTTTAGGCGGGCAGGGGTATCAGCCTCAGCATTTT. It translates to CASSLGGQGYQPQHF.

The genes are TRBV20-1 and TRBJ2-3; TRBD2 might be the D (6 bases). Germline V gene data show CDR1 as DFQATT and CDR2 as SNEGSKA (reference sequence). There are 16 residues in the CDR3. The V and J ends lost 0 bases and 2 bases respectively, with 15 bases between them. The CDR3 sequence is CSARDRWREPTDTQYF. The CDR3 DNA is TGCAGTGCTAGAGATCGGTGGAGGGAGCCCACAGATACGCAGTATTTT.

This sequence joins TRBV6-5 and TRBJ2-5; D call uncertain. Trimming took 2 bases from V and 3 from J, leaving 10 bases between them. There are 14 residues in the CDR3. From germline, CDR1 is MNHEY and CDR2 SVGAGI. CDR3 bases: TGTGCCAGCAGTTACCCCATAAGAGAAGAGACCCAGTACTTC. Amino acids: CASSYPIREETQYF.

This clonotype was seen a handful of times. The DNA for the CDR3 is TGCGCCAGCAGCCGAGGAACTAGCGGGAGGGTCCACGAGCAGTACTTC. This encodes CASSRGTSGRVHEQYF. The chain employs TRBV4-1 and TRBJ2-7; TRBD2 matches 13 bases. Germline CDR1 is MGHRA and CDR2 is YSYEKL. After removal of 4 bases from V and 5 bases from J, the junction contained 8 bases not matched to a gene. This CDR3 is built from 16 residues.

The genes are TRBV5-1 and TRBJ1-1, with 9 bases lining up with TRBD1. The CDR3 loop spans 15 amino acids. Losses at the gene ends were 0 bases for V and 5 bases for J; bases not matched to a gene: 5. Looked up from germline, CDR1 is SGHRS and CDR2 is YFSETQ. The CDR3, as DNA: TGCGCCAGCAGCTTGGAACAGGGGGCAAGGACTGAAGCTTTCTTT. It codes for CASSLEQGARTEAFF.